The T cell receptor beta chain described here comes from a study of beta chain features in type 1 diabetes. What was sequenced were expressed TCRB transcripts, since all of the isolated RNA had been reverse transcribed. Clones were read by immunoSEQ multiplex PCR, and TCRdb kept only the in-frame ones, dropping some. This sample carries 300,000 to 350,000 clones, around 7.6% of them seen once, and the ten largest clones take 0.44%. Germline values: CDR1 SNHLY, CDR2 FYNNEI. Trimming left V 5 bases short and J 11 bases short, with 15 bases between. The CDR3 contains 12 residues. This clone was detected ten times or more. The antigen remains undetermined. The study, taken as a whole, reports: PCR might favor shorter templates, equally in patients and controls. A closer apparent resemblance between naive, central memory and Treg TCRB repertoires was seen in patients than in healthy donors. Patients with Type 1 diabetes showed moderately but significantly shorter TCRB CDR3s in all four CD4+ subsets. When VDJ junctions were examined, type 1 diabetes patients showed fewer insertions and more deletions.

The chain combines TRBV2 with TRBJ2-5, with unresolved D. Material for sequencing was central memory CD4+ T cells from blood. The origin of this receptor is a woman aged 18-30 years in good health. CDR3 DNA: TGTGCCAGCAGTTCGGACCTACTCCTACAGTACTTC. Protein: CASSSDLLLQYF.